This record concerns one TCR beta chain sequence. Antigen unknown. Only in-frame clones appear in the TCRdb table, and some are missing; sequencing was by immunoSEQ multiplex PCR. Of approximately 85,000 clones listed, approximately 83% are singletons. The data derive from a study of radiotherapy plus CTLA-4 blockade in lung cancer. Whole-study findings and limits: Radiotherapy was combined with ipilimumab, and tumor-derived TCR clones then expanded in blood.

CDR3 length equals 15 residues. V gave up 0 bases and J gave up 10 bases, with 17 bases separating them. The germline CDR1 and CDR2 sequences are SGDLS and YYNGEE. Those with chemo-refractory metastatic non-small-cell lung cancer were treated with focal radiation combined with CTLA-4 blockade using ipilimumab. Sequencing used peripheral blood, obtained from a patient treated with radiotherapy plus ipilimumab. The chain carries TRBV9 and TRBJ2-1; D is uncertain. This TCR was sampled from a human donor with non-small cell lung cancer who had a partial response to radiotherapy plus ipilimumab. CDR3 coding DNA: TGTGCCAGCAGCGTAGATCGGCTAGTTAGTTCAGAGCAGTTCTTC. Its translation is CASSVDRLVSSEQFF.